Here is one T cell receptor (beta chain) with its context. The antigen is undetermined. A junction end diverges from the germline sequence, so it may reflect a read error. The source of the sample is a study of blood T cells in healthy people across ages. Whole-study findings and limits: The donors' CMV status was not determined, possibly confounding changes in expanded clonotypes. TCR beta diversity tracked closely with naive T cell percentage.

The CDR3 covers 14 residues. The germline V gene encodes CDR1 DFQATT and CDR2 SNEGSKA (reference sequence). A J-beta primer mix and a sample-barcoded 5' primer were used in a second PCR of roughly 7 to 12 cycles. A template-switch adaptor containing 12 random nucleotides labeled each cDNA molecule. Each CDR3 protein is one row after TCRdb ran MiXCR on the 5' RACE reads. Of roughly 1,500,000 distinct CDR3 sequences listed, 35% to 45% were seen once; the top ten hold 7.9%. The sequenced sample was blood. This TCR was sampled from a woman aged 18 to 35 in good health. The genes are TRBV20-1 and TRBJ2-1, with TRBD1 as a possible D gene (5 bases). The CDR3 DNA reads TGCAGTGCTAGGGACATGAGATCCTACAGTGAGCAGTTCTTC. Its protein product is CSARDMRSYSEQFF.